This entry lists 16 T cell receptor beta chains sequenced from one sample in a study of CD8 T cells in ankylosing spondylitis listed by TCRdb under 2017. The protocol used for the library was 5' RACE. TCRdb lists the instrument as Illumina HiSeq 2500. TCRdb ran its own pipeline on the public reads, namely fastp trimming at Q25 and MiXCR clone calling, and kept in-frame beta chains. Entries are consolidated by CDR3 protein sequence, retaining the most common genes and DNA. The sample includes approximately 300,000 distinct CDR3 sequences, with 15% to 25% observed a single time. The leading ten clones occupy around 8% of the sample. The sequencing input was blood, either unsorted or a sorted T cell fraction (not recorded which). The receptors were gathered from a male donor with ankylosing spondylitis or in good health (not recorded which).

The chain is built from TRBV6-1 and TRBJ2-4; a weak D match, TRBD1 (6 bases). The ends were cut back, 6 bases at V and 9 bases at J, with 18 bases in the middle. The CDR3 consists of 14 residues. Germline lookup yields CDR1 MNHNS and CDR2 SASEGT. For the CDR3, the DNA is TGTGCCAGCAGCCCGACAGGCCCCGTCGGCATTCAGTACTTC. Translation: CASSPTGPVGIQYF.

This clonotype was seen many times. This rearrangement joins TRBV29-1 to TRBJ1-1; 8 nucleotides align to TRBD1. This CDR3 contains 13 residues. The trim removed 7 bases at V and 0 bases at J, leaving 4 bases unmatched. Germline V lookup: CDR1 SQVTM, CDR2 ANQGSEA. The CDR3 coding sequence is TGCAGCGCCTGGACAGGGATGAACACTGAAGCTTTCTTT. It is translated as CSAWTGMNTEAFF.

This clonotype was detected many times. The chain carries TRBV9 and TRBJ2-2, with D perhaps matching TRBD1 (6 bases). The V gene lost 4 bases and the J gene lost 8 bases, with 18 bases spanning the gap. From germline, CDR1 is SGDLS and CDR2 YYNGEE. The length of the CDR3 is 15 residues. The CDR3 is CASSPGLLDRGELFF. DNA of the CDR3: TGTGCCAGCAGCCCCGGACTGCTCGACAGGGGGGAGCTGTTTTTT.

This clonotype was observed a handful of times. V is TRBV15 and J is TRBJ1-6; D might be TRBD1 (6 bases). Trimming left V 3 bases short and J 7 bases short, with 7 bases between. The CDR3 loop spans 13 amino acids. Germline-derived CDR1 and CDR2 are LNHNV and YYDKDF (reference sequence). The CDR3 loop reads CATSRDRNSPLHF. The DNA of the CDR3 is TGTGCCACCAGCAGGGACAGAAATTCACCCCTCCACTTT.

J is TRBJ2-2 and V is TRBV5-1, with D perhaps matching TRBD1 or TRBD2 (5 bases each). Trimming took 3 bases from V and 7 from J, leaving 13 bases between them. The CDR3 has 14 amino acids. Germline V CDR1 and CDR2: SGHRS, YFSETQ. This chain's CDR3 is CASSSGTDFGELFF. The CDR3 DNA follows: TGCGCCAGCAGCTCCGGGACGGACTTCGGGGAGCTGTTTTTT.

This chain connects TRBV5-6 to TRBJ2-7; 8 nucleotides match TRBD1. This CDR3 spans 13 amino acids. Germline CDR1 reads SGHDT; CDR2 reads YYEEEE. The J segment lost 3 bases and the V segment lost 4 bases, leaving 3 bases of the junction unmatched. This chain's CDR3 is CASSRQGIYEQYV. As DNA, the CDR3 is TGTGCCAGCAGCCGACAGGGGATCTACGAGCAGTACGTC.

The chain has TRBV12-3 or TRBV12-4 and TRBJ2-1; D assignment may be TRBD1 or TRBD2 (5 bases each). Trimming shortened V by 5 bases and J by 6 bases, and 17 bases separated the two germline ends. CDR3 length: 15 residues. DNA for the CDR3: TGTGCCAGCAGTCCCGGGACGCAAGCTCTCAATGAGCAGTTCTTC. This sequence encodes CASSPGTQALNEQFF.

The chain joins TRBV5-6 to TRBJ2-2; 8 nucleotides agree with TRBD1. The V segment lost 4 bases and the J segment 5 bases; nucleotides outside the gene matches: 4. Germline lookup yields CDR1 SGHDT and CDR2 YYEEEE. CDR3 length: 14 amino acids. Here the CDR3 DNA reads TGTGCCAGCAGCCGACAGGGGTTGACCGGGGAGCTGTTTTTT. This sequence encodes CASSRQGLTGELFF.

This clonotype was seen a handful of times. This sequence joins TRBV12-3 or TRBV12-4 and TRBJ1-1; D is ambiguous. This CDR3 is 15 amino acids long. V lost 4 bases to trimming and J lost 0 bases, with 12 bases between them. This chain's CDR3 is CASSSHGGVNTEAFF. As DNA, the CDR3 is TGTGCCAGCAGTTCCCACGGTGGGGTGAACACTGAAGCTTTCTTT.

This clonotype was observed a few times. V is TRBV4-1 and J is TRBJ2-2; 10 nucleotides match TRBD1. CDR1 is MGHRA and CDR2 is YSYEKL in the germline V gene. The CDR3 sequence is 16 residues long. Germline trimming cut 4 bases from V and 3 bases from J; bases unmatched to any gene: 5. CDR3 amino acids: CASSLAGTGDTGELFF. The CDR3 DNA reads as TGCGCCAGCAGCCTCGCCGGGACAGGGGACACCGGGGAGCTGTTTTTT.

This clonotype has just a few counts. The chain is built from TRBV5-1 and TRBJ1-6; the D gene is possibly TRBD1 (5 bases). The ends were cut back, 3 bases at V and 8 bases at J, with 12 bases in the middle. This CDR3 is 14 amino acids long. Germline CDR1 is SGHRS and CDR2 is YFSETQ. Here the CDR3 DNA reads TGCGCCAGCAGCTCCGGGGGAAGGGATTCACCCCTCCACTTT. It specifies CASSSGGRDSPLHF.

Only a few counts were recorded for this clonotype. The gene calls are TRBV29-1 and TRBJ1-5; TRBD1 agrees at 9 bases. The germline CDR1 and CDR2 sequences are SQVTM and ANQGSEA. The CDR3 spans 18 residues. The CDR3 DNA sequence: TGCGGGGTTGGTCGAGCGTTGGTCCAGGGACAGGGTAATCAGCCCCAGCATTTT. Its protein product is CGVGRALVQGQGNQPQHF.

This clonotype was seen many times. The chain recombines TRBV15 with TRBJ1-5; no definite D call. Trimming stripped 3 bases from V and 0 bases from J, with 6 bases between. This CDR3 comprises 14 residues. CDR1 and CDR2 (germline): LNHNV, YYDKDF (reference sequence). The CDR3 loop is CATSRDFSNQPQHF. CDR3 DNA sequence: TGTGCCACCAGCAGGGACTTTAGCAATCAGCCCCAGCATTTT.

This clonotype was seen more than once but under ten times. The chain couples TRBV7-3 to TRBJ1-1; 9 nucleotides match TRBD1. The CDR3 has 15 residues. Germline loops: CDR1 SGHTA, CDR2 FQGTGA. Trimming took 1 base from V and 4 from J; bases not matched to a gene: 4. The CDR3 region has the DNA TGTGCCAGCAGCTTAAATTCGGGACAGGGCACTGAAGCTTTCTTT. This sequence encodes CASSLNSGQGTEAFF.

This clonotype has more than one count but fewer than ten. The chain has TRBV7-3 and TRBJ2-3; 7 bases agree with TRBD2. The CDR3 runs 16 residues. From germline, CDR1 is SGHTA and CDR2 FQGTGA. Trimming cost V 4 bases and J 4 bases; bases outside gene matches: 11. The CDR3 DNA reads TGTGCCAGCAGCTCGAGAGGCGGGAGTCGGGCAGATACGCAGTATTTT. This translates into CASSSRGGSRADTQYF.

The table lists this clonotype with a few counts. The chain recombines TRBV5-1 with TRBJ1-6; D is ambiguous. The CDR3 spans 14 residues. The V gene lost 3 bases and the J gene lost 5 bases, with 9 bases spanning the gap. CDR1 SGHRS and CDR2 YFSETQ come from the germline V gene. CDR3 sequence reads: CASSSDRNNSPLHF. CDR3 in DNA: TGCGCCAGCAGCTCGGACCGAAATAATTCACCCCTCCACTTT. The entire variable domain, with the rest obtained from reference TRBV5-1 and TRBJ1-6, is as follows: KAGVTQTPRYLIKTRGQQVTLSCSPISGHRSVSWYQQTPGQGLQFLFEYFSETQRNKGNFPGRFSGRQFSNSRSEMNVSTLELGDSALYLCASSSDRNNSPLHFGNGTRLTVT.